The source of this T cell receptor beta chain is a study of early T cells in non-severe SARS-CoV-2 infection. Background on the study: The input, bulk RNA from unsorted whole blood, was sequenced, and chains were unpaired.

General study results and limits: Missing private and CD4 specificities, VDJdb matching favored anti-spike CD8 responses.

Attachment of unique molecular identifiers was made to individual cDNA molecules. TCRdb analysed the 5' RACE reads with MiXCR anew, one entry per CDR3 protein. This sample yields around 80,000 distinct CDR3 sequences, of which about 13% are seen a single time; around 6% belongs to the top ten. CDR3 length: 14 amino acids. V shed 1 base and J shed 3 bases, with 10 bases lying between them. CDR1 and CDR2 from the germline V gene are SEHNR and FQNEAQ (reference sequence). This clonotype was counted between two and nine times. Its cognate antigen is unknown. This TCR derives from an adult who was a healthcare worker with PCR-confirmed SARS-CoV-2 infection or an uninfected control (not recorded which). Sequencing input: whole blood. The chain carries TRBV7-9 and TRBJ2-7; D is possibly TRBD1 (6 bases). CDR3 residues: CASSLVGDNYEQYF. The CDR3, as DNA: TGTGCCAGCAGCTTAGTAGGGGACAACTACGAGCAGTACTTC.